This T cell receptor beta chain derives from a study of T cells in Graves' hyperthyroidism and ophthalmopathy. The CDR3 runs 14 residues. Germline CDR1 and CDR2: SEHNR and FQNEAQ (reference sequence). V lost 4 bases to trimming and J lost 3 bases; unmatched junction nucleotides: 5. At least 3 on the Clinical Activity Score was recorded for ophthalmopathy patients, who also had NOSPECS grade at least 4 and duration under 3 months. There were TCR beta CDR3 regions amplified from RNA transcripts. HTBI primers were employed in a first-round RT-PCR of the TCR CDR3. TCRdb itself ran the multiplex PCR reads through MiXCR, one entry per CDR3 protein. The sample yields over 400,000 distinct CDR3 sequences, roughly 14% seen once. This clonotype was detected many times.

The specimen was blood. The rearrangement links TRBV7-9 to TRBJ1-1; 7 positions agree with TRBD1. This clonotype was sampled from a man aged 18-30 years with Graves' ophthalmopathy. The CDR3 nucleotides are TGTGCCAGCAGCTCCACAGGGGATGACACTGAAGCTTTCTTT. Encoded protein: CASSSTGDDTEAFF.